Here is one T cell receptor beta chain with its context. Its antigen remains unknown. The table came from immunoSEQ multiplex PCR; TCRdb's copy has only in-frame clones and leaves some out. The sample lists approximately 98,000 clones; 90% to 95% were seen once. The data were obtained in a study of siplizumab effects on memory and regulatory T cells. Study-level findings and limits: Among mappable alloreactive CD4+ clones, the Treg-derived fraction averaged approximately 75% with siplizumab versus more than 25% in controls. The apparent diversity of naive T cells exceeded that of memory cells, and naive T cells seemed to make a major contribution to the alloresponse. Significantly reduced by siplizumab was the cumulative frequency of alloreactive sequences, namely those traceable to unstimulated CD4+ memory cells.

The junction had 3 bases not matched to a gene; V was cut back by 6 bases and J by 4 bases. Looked up from germline, CDR1 is SNHLY and CDR2 is FYNNEI. This CDR3 is built from 14 residues. This sequence originates from a human donor in good health. The sequencing sample was made of non-Treg CD4+ T cells sorted from blood. The J gene is TRBJ2-1, the V gene TRBV2; 10 positions agree with TRBD2. The CDR3 spells CASRQREGYNEQFF. The CDR3 DNA reads TGTGCCAGCAGACAGCGGGAGGGGTACAATGAGCAGTTCTTC.